Listed below are T cell receptor beta chains from one sample, sequenced in a study of T-cell memory formation after mild COVID-19. TCRdb reprocessed the 5' RACE reads via MiXCR and lists one record per CDR3 protein. Of about 290,000 distinct CDR3 sequences in the sample, roughly 15% were seen once. Source material: PBMCs or a T cell subset sorted from them (not recorded which). These receptors were collected from a man younger than 30 who had mild COVID-19 (a few samples of this study predate the infection). Cell type and time point are not known. Both conserved end residues are part of each CDR3. Fields, in order: clone size, V gene, J gene, D gene, CDR3 length, CDR3 protein, CDR3 DNA. The D gene is left open where the match is weak. Size tells how often a clone was seen (once, few, many) or the class of an expanded clone, and some rows leave it out.

clone_size: few
v_call: TRBV7-2
j_call: TRBJ2-3
d_call: NA
cdr3_length: 15
cdr3_aa: CASTFLPGTGDTQYF
cdr3_nt: TGTGCCAGCACCTTCCTGCCGGGGACGGGAGATACGCAGTATTTT

clone_size: NA
v_call: TRBV7-9
j_call: TRBJ2-3
d_call: TRBD2
cdr3_length: 15
cdr3_aa: CASSFLAGETDTQYF
cdr3_nt: TGTGCCAGCAGCTTTCTAGCGGGGGAGACAGATACGCAGTATTTT

clone_size: few
v_call: TRBV20-1
j_call: TRBJ1-1
d_call: NA
cdr3_length: 13
cdr3_aa: CSARAPPYTEAFF
cdr3_nt: TGCAGTGCTAGGGCCCCCCCTTACACTGAAGCTTTCTTT

clone_size: few
v_call: TRBV14
j_call: TRBJ1-6
d_call: NA
cdr3_length: 15
cdr3_aa: CASSHTGRDNSPLHF
cdr3_nt: TGTGCCAGCAGCCATACCGGCCGGGATAATTCACCCCTCCACTTT

clone_size: few
v_call: TRBV9
j_call: TRBJ2-1
d_call: NA
cdr3_length: 13
cdr3_aa: CASSSTSRDEQFF
cdr3_nt: TGTGCCAGCAGCTCGACTAGTCGGGATGAGCAGTTCTTC

clone_size: NA
v_call: TRBV20-1
j_call: TRBJ1-1
d_call: NA
cdr3_length: 14
cdr3_aa: CSARGRGWGTEAFF
cdr3_nt: TGCAGTGCTAGGGGCAGGGGTTGGGGCACTGAAGCTTTCTTT

clone_size: few
v_call: TRBV20-1
j_call: TRBJ1-5
d_call: NA
cdr3_length: 16
cdr3_aa: CSARDFRGSSNQPQHF
cdr3_nt: TGCAGTGCTAGAGATTTCCGAGGTTCGAGCAATCAGCCCCAGCATTTT

clone_size: few
v_call: TRBV20-1
j_call: TRBJ1-2
d_call: NA
cdr3_length: 18
cdr3_aa: CSARPPENPAQLPYGYTF
cdr3_nt: TGCAGTGCGCGACCACCTGAAAATCCGGCCCAGCTTCCTTATGGCTACACCTTC

clone_size: many
v_call: TRBV6-6
j_call: TRBJ2-5
d_call: NA
cdr3_length: 13
cdr3_aa: CASSKSHEGTQYF
cdr3_nt: TGTGCCAGCAGTAAAAGCCACGAAGGGACCCAGTACTTC

clone_size: NA
v_call: TRBV18
j_call: TRBJ2-7
d_call: NA
cdr3_length: 15
cdr3_aa: CASSGRGAPSYEQYF
cdr3_nt: TGTGCCAGCTCAGGTCGGGGGGCGCCGAGCTACGAGCAGTACTTC

clone_size: many
v_call: TRBV9
j_call: TRBJ2-2
d_call: NA
cdr3_length: 13
cdr3_aa: CASFRENTGELFF
cdr3_nt: TGTGCCAGCTTTAGGGAAAACACCGGGGAGCTGTTTTTT

clone_size: NA
v_call: TRBV7-2
j_call: TRBJ1-2
d_call: NA
cdr3_length: 17
cdr3_aa: CASSPGRPHLSGYGYTF
cdr3_nt: TGTGCCAGCAGCCCCGGACGGCCCCATTTGTCTGGCTATGGCTACACCTTC

clone_size: NA
v_call: TRBV24-1
j_call: TRBJ1-2
d_call: NA
cdr3_length: 14
cdr3_aa: CATSDFNRDYGYTF
cdr3_nt: TGTGCCACCAGTGATTTTAACAGGGACTATGGCTACACCTTC

clone_size: few
v_call: TRBV7-2
j_call: TRBJ1-5
d_call: NA
cdr3_length: 14
cdr3_aa: CASSLGDTYQPQHF
cdr3_nt: TGTGCCAGCAGCTTGGGGGACACCTATCAGCCCCAGCATTTT

clone_size: NA
v_call: TRBV5-1
j_call: TRBJ1-1
d_call: TRBD1
cdr3_length: 13
cdr3_aa: CASSLSQGYEAFF
cdr3_nt: TGCGCCAGCAGCTTGTCACAGGGGTACGAAGCTTTCTTT

clone_size: many
v_call: TRBV5-4
j_call: TRBJ2-3
d_call: TRBD2
cdr3_length: 13
cdr3_aa: CASKNSGVDTQYF
cdr3_nt: TGTGCCAGCAAGAATAGCGGGGTGGATACGCAGTATTTT

clone_size: NA
v_call: TRBV9
j_call: TRBJ1-1
d_call: NA
cdr3_length: 15
cdr3_aa: CASSVQSNMNTEAFF
cdr3_nt: TGTGCCAGCAGCGTCCAAAGCAACATGAACACTGAAGCTTTCTTT

clone_size: NA
v_call: TRBV19
j_call: TRBJ2-5
d_call: NA
cdr3_length: 14
cdr3_aa: CASSRTQYQETQYF
cdr3_nt: TGTGCCAGTAGTAGAACACAGTACCAAGAGACCCAGTACTTC

clone_size: NA
v_call: TRBV19
j_call: TRBJ2-1
d_call: NA
cdr3_length: 15
cdr3_aa: CASSWVGRGHNEQFF
cdr3_nt: TGTGCCAGTAGTTGGGTTGGGAGAGGGCACAATGAGCAGTTCTTC

clone_size: few
v_call: TRBV28
j_call: TRBJ2-3
d_call: NA
cdr3_length: 15
cdr3_aa: CASSLQDILTDTQYF
cdr3_nt: TGTGCCAGCAGTTTACAGGACATCCTCACAGATACGCAGTATTTT

clone_size: NA
v_call: TRBV7-2
j_call: TRBJ2-5
d_call: NA
cdr3_length: 14
cdr3_aa: CASSRRLSQETQYF
cdr3_nt: TGTGCCAGCAGCCGGCGACTAAGCCAAGAGACCCAGTACTTC

clone_size: NA
v_call: TRBV10-3
j_call: TRBJ2-2
d_call: NA
cdr3_length: 15
cdr3_aa: CAISKQTENTGELFF
cdr3_nt: TGTGCCATCAGTAAACAGACAGAAAACACCGGGGAGCTGTTTTTT

clone_size: many
v_call: TRBV4-3
j_call: TRBJ2-1
d_call: NA
cdr3_length: 14
cdr3_aa: CASSPPMRVHEQFF
cdr3_nt: TGCGCCAGCAGCCCCCCAATGAGGGTCCATGAGCAGTTCTTC

clone_size: few
v_call: TRBV9
j_call: TRBJ2-1
d_call: TRBD2
cdr3_length: 15
cdr3_aa: CASSRTSGGRDEQFF
cdr3_nt: TGTGCCAGCAGCCGGACTAGCGGGGGGCGGGATGAGCAGTTCTTC

clone_size: NA
v_call: TRBV25-1
j_call: TRBJ2-1
d_call: TRBD2
cdr3_length: 15
cdr3_aa: CASSEGLAVSNEQFF
cdr3_nt: TGTGCCAGCAGTGAAGGACTAGCGGTTAGCAATGAGCAGTTCTTC

clone_size: NA
v_call: TRBV2
j_call: TRBJ1-2
d_call: NA
cdr3_length: 13
cdr3_aa: CASTGAIIGGYTF
cdr3_nt: TGTGCCAGCACCGGGGCCATCATAGGTGGCTACACCTTC

clone_size: few
v_call: TRBV4-1
j_call: TRBJ2-7
d_call: TRBD2
cdr3_length: 16
cdr3_aa: CASSQAYSGELYEQYF
cdr3_nt: TGCGCCAGCAGCCAAGCGTACAGCGGGGAGTTATACGAGCAGTACTTC

clone_size: NA
v_call: TRBV7-2
j_call: TRBJ2-7
d_call: NA
cdr3_length: 15
cdr3_aa: CASSLSRLAGYEQYF
cdr3_nt: TGTGCCAGCAGCTTGAGTCGCTTGGCAGGCTACGAGCAGTACTTC

clone_size: NA
v_call: TRBV28
j_call: TRBJ2-1
d_call: NA
cdr3_length: 13
cdr3_aa: CASRTNSRNEQFF
cdr3_nt: TGTGCCAGCAGGACCAATAGCAGAAATGAGCAGTTCTTC

clone_size: few
v_call: TRBV24-1
j_call: TRBJ2-2
d_call: TRBD2
cdr3_length: 13
cdr3_aa: CATGEGHTGELFF
cdr3_nt: TGTGCCACCGGGGAGGGGCACACCGGGGAGCTGTTTTTT

clone_size: NA
v_call: TRBV4-3
j_call: TRBJ2-7
d_call: NA
cdr3_length: 16
cdr3_aa: CASSQEAYPSSYEQYF
cdr3_nt: TGCGCCAGCAGCCAAGAGGCCTACCCCTCCTCCTACGAGCAGTACTTC

clone_size: few
v_call: TRBV18
j_call: TRBJ2-1
d_call: NA
cdr3_length: 16
cdr3_aa: CASSPPDSDLDNEQFF
cdr3_nt: TGTGCCAGCTCACCACCCGACAGTGACTTAGACAATGAGCAGTTCTTC

clone_size: NA
v_call: TRBV28
j_call: TRBJ1-5
d_call: TRBD1
cdr3_length: 13
cdr3_aa: CATLQGAGKPQHF
cdr3_nt: TGTGCCACCTTACAGGGGGCGGGAAAACCCCAGCATTTT

clone_size: few
v_call: TRBV13
j_call: TRBJ2-2
d_call: NA
cdr3_length: 16
cdr3_aa: CASNKKDFWNTGELFF
cdr3_nt: TGTGCCAGCAATAAAAAGGATTTTTGGAACACCGGGGAGCTGTTTTTT

clone_size: NA
v_call: TRBV6-6
j_call: TRBJ1-1
d_call: NA
cdr3_length: 17
cdr3_aa: CASKNMGGRLRSTEAFF
cdr3_nt: TGTGCCAGCAAGAACATGGGGGGACGGCTTCGGAGCACTGAAGCTTTCTTT

clone_size: few
v_call: TRBV24-1
j_call: TRBJ1-5
d_call: NA
cdr3_length: 13
cdr3_aa: CATSDRRDQPQHF
cdr3_nt: TGTGCCACCAGTGACCGACGGGATCAGCCCCAGCATTTT

clone_size: few
v_call: TRBV7-9
j_call: TRBJ2-7
d_call: NA
cdr3_length: 13
cdr3_aa: CASSLSPAYEQYF
cdr3_nt: TGTGCCAGCAGCTTATCACCCGCCTACGAGCAGTACTTC

clone_size: NA
v_call: TRBV12-3/TRBV12-4
j_call: TRBJ1-3
d_call: NA
cdr3_length: 15
cdr3_aa: CASSTRPSSGNTIYF
cdr3_nt: TGTGCCAGCAGTACTCGACCGAGCTCTGGAAACACCATATATTTT

clone_size: NA
v_call: TRBV7-6
j_call: TRBJ1-2
d_call: NA
cdr3_length: 14
cdr3_aa: CASSSRRDGGGYTF
cdr3_nt: TGTGCCAGCAGCTCCCGACGGGACGGCGGAGGCTACACCTTC

clone_size: few
v_call: TRBV18
j_call: TRBJ2-3
d_call: TRBD2
cdr3_length: 15
cdr3_aa: CASSPLAGFSDTQYF
cdr3_nt: TGTGCCAGCTCACCACTAGCGGGGTTCTCAGATACGCAGTATTTT